This T cell receptor beta chain was sequenced during a study of T-cell memory formation after mild COVID-19. Per the germline V gene, CDR1 is MNHEY and CDR2 is SVGAGI. The CDR3 covers 15 residues. Trimming shortened V by 0 bases and J by 4 bases, and 12 bases separated the two germline ends. Using its own MiXCR run on the 5' RACE reads, TCRdb lists one record per CDR3 protein. The table includes about 290,000 distinct CDR3 sequences, more than 15% detected once. The sample was PBMCs or a T cell subset sorted from them (not recorded which). The TCR originated in a young man who had mild COVID-19 (a few samples of this study predate the infection). Cell type and time point are not known. The gene calls are TRBV6-5 and TRBJ1-2; D is unresolved. This chain's CDR3 is CASSYSLAGFYGYTF. The DNA of the CDR3 is TGTGCCAGCAGTTACTCGTTAGCGGGTTTCTATGGCTACACCTTC.